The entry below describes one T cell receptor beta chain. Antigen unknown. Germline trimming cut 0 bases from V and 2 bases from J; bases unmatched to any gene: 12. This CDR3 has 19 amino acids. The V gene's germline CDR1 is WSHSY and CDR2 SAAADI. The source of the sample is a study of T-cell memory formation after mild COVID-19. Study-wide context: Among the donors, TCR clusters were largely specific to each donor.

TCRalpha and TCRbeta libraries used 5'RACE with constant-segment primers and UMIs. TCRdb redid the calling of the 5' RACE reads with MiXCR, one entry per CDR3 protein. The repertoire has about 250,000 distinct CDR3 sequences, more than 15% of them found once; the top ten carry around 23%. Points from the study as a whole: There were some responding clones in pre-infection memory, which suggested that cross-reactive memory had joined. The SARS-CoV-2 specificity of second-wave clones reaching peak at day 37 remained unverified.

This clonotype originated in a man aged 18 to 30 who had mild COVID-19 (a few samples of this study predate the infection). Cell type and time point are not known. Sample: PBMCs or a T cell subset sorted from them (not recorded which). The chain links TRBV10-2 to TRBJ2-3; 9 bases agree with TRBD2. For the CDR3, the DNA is TGCGCCAGCAGTGAGTCCCACTCCACCACTAGCGGGTACACAGATACGCAGTATTTT. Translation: CASSESHSTTSGYTDTQYF.